The sequence of this T cell receptor (beta chain) was determined in a study of cytomegalovirus exposure and HLA in healthy donors. Between the trimmed V and J ends, which lost 0 bases and 2 bases, there was a span of 9 bases. The CDR3 sequence is 15 residues long. The V gene's germline CDR1 is SGHTA and CDR2 FQGNSA. This clone was seen a few times. The PCR made use of 60 Vbeta and 13 Jbeta primers. This table comes from immunoSEQ multiplex PCR, and its TCRdb copy is limited to in-frame clones, with some not included. The sample yields 150,000 to 200,000 clones, roughly 77% seen once. Sequencing was carried out using PBMCs. J is TRBJ2-3 and V is TRBV7-2; maybe TRBD2 (5 bases). The TCR originated in a middle-aged woman in good health and CMV-seropositive. CDR3 nucleotide sequence: TGTGCCAGCAGCTTAGCGGGAGTAGTCACAGATACGCAGTATTTT. Protein: CASSLAGVVTDTQYF.